Following are 2 T cell receptor beta chains from one sample sequenced in a study of T cells in Graves' hyperthyroidism and ophthalmopathy. RNA transcripts yielded amplified TCR beta CDR3 regions. A first-round RT-PCR of the TCR CDR3 used the HTBI primer set. TCRdb reprocessed the multiplex PCR reads with MiXCR, giving one entry per CDR3 protein. The sample contains more than 500,000 distinct CDR3 sequences, about 16% of which appear only once. The sample consisted of blood. The receptor set was obtained from a young woman with Graves' ophthalmopathy.

This clonotype was detected ten times or more. The rearrangement joins TRBV28 to TRBJ2-7; D is uncertain. Germline V CDR1 and CDR2: MDHEN, SYDVKM. The CDR3 contains 12 residues. V was trimmed by 3 bases and J by 6 bases, leaving 9 bases between them. The CDR3 region has the DNA TGTGCCAGCAGTTTCCCGCGAGGCGAGCAGTACTTC. It codes for CASSFPRGEQYF.

The chain is built from TRBV10-3 and TRBJ1-5, with no clear D. The germline gives CDR1 ENHRY, CDR2 SYGVKD. The CDR3 has 12 amino acids. The V and J ends lost 4 bases and 4 bases respectively, with 5 bases between them. The CDR3 is CAISAANQPQHF. The CDR3 DNA is TGTGCCATCAGTGCAGCTAATCAGCCCCAGCATTTT.